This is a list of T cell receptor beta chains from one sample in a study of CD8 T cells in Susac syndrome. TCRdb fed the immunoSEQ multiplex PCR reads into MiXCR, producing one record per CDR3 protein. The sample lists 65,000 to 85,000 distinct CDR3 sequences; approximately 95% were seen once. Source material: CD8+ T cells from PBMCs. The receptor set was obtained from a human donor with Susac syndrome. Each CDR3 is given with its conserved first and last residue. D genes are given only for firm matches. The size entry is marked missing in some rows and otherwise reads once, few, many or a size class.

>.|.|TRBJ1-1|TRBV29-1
CSVEGRERAFF
TGCAGCGTTGAGGGCAGGGAGCGAGCTTTCTTT
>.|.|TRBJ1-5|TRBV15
CATSRDPGGHQPQHF
TGTGCCACCAGCAGAGATCCTGGCGGTCATCAGCCCCAGCATTTT
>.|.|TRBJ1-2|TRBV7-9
CASSLYRAPYGYTF
TGTGCCAGCAGCTTGTACAGGGCACCCTATGGCTACACCTTC
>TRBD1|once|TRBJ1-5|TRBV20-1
CSASSPDRRYSNQPQHF
TGCAGTGCTTCCTCTCCGGACAGGAGGTATAGCAATCAGCCCCAGCATTTT
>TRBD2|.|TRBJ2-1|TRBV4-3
CASSQALAGGTYNEQFF
TGCGCCAGCAGCCAAGCTCTAGCGGGAGGAACCTACAATGAGCAGTTCTTC
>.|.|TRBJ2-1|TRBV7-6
CASSFSSGPTNEQFF
TGTGCCAGCAGCTTTAGTTCAGGACCGACGAATGAGCAGTTCTTC
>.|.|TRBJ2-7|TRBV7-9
CASSGVINEQYF
TGTGCCAGCAGTGGAGTCATTAACGAGCAGTACTTC
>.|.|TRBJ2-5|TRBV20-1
CSAPLAGEETQYF
TGCAGTGCTCCCCTCGCAGGGGAGGAGACCCAGTACTTC
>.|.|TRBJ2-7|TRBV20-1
CSASRGGDYEQYF
TGCAGTGCTTCGCGCGGGGGCGACTACGAGCAGTACTTC
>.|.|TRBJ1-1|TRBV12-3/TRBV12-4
CASSSDLLGTEAFF
TGTGCCAGCAGTTCGGACTTGTTGGGCACTGAAGCTTTCTTT
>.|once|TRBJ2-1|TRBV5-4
CASSLAYNEQFF
TGTGCCAGCAGCTTGGCCTACAATGAGCAGTTCTTC
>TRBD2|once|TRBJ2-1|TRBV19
CASSAAGLAGSDEQFF
TGTGCCAGTAGTGCCGCGGGACTAGCGGGATCGGATGAGCAGTTCTTC
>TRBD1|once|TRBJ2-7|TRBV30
CAWSLSGTGIEQYF
TGTGCCTGGAGTCTTTCCGGGACAGGTATCGAGCAGTACTTC
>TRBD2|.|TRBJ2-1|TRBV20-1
CSGVAGEYGPYNEQFF
TGCAGTGGAGTAGCGGGAGAATATGGCCCCTACAATGAGCAGTTCTTC
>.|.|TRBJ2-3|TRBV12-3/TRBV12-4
CASTSTDTQYF
TGTGCCAGCACTAGCACAGATACGCAGTATTTT
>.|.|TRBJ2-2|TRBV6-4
CASTQDRNTGELFF
TGTGCCAGCACTCAGGACAGGAACACCGGGGAGCTGTTTTTT
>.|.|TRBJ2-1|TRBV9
CASSEGGEQFF
TGTGCCAGCAGCGAAGGGGGTGAGCAGTTCTTC
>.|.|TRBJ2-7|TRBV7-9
CASSPKPGHGASYEQYF
TGTGCCAGCAGCCCGAAACCGGGACACGGAGCCTCCTACGAGCAGTACTTC
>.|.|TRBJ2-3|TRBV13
CASSLEGLLSGTDTQYF
TGTGCCAGCAGCTTAGAGGGCTTACTCTCTGGCACAGATACGCAGTATTTT
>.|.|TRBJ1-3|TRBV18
CASSPLGTRDSGNTIYF
TGTGCCAGCTCACCACTAGGCACCCGCGACTCTGGAAACACCATATATTTT
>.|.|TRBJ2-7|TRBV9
CASSVERDAGEQYF
TGTGCCAGCAGCGTAGAAAGGGACGCCGGCGAGCAGTACTTC
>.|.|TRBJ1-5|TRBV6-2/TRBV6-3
CASVGGTADSNQPQHF
TGTGCCAGCGTTGGAGGGACGGCAGATAGCAATCAGCCCCAGCATTTT
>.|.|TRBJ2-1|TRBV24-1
CATSDIRDTPYNEQFF
TGTGCCACCAGTGACATCCGGGACACCCCCTACAATGAGCAGTTCTTC
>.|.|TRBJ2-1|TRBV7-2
CASSLVRVNEQFF
TGTGCCAGCAGCTTAGTGCGGGTCAATGAGCAGTTCTTC
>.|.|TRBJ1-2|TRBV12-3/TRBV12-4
CASGNWSGYTF
TGTGCCAGCGGCAACTGGAGCGGCTACACCTTC
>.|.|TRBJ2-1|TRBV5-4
CASSSRSGGNEQFF
TGTGCCAGCAGCTCCAGGAGTGGAGGGAATGAGCAGTTCTTC
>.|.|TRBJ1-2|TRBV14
CASSAGQNYGYTF
TGTGCCAGCAGCGCGGGGCAGAACTATGGCTACACCTTC
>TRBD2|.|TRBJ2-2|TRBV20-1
CSARKPGLAGKNTGELFF
TGCAGTGCTAGAAAACCGGGACTAGCGGGAAAAAACACCGGGGAGCTGTTTTTT
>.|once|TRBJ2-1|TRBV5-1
CASSLVYSLTNNEQFF
TGCGCCAGCAGCTTGGTTTACAGTTTAACTAACAATGAGCAGTTCTTC
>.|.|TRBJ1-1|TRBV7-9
CASSFQGHQSTEAFF
TGTGCCAGCAGCTTTCAGGGACACCAAAGCACTGAAGCTTTCTTT
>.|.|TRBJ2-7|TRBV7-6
CASSAPGYEQYF
TGTGCCAGCAGCGCTCCTGGCTACGAGCAGTACTTC
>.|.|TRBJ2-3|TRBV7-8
CASTPYRDTQYF
TGTGCCAGCACCCCCTACCGGGATACGCAGTATTTT
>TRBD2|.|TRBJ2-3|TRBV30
CAWSVRGGATDTQYF
TGTGCCTGGAGTGTACGGGGGGGGGCCACGGATACGCAGTATTTT
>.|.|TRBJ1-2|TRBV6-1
CASSEMARGYTF
TGTGCCAGCAGTGAAATGGCGCGTGGCTACACCTTC
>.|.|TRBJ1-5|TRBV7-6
CASSLGGGNQPQHF
TGTGCCAGCAGCTTGGGTGGCGGCAATCAGCCCCAGCATTTT
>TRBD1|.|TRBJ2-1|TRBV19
CASSITGGNEQFF
TGTGCCAGTAGTATTACAGGGGGCAATGAGCAGTTCTTC
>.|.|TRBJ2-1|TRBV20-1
CSASGAGDNNEQFF
TGCAGTGCTAGTGGGGCAGGAGACAACAATGAGCAGTTCTTC
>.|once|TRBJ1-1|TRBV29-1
CSVVIGARETEAFF
TGCAGCGTTGTTATAGGAGCAAGGGAGACTGAAGCTTTCTTT
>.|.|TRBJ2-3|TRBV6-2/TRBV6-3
CASSYGVATDTQYF
TGTGCCAGCAGTTACGGGGTGGCCACAGATACGCAGTATTTT
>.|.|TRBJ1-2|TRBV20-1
CSARDLAGLEDYGYTF
TGCAGTGCTAGAGATCTAGCGGGACTTGAGGACTATGGCTACACCTTC
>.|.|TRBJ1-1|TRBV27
CASSLVGHPNTEAFF
TGTGCCAGCAGTTTAGTGGGACACCCGAACACTGAAGCTTTCTTT
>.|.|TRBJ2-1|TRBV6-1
CASLSSHEQFF
TGTGCCAGCCTCTCCTCACATGAGCAGTTCTTC
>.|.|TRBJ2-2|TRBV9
CASSVAGAVNTGELFF
TGTGCCAGCAGCGTAGCTGGCGCGGTGAACACCGGGGAGCTGTTTTTT
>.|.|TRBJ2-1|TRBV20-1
CSARPGTLLGNEQFF
TGCAGTGCTAGACCGGGGACGCTCCTGGGCAATGAGCAGTTCTTC
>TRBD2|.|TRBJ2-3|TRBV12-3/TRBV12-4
CASRAGLAGGRSGDTQYF
TGTGCCAGCAGAGCCGGACTAGCGGGAGGGAGGTCTGGGGATACGCAGTATTTT